This TCR beta chain is from a study of glioma-infiltrating T cells after dendritic cell vaccination. Details on this clone: The sample has other DNA sequences that encode this CDR3 too.

Up to about 2 ug genomic DNA was used for TCRB CDR3 amplification. The protocol was immunoSEQ multiplex PCR, while the TCRdb copy is restricted to in-frame clones and leaves out a portion. The data show about 92,000 clones, around 86% seen once. This receptor was identified in a human donor with glioblastoma. Sequencing used blood, obtained before dendritic cell vaccination.

CDR3 loop: CASSLQGAGNTIYF. CDR3 in DNA: TGTGCCAGCAGCTTACAGGGTGCCGGAAACACCATATATTTT. This rearrangement joins TRBV7-2 to TRBJ1-3; the D gene is possibly TRBD1 (5 bases). Germline V gives CDR1 SGHTA, CDR2 FQGNSA. The length of the CDR3 is 14 residues. Trimming stripped 2 bases from V and 4 bases from J, with 9 bases between.